This T cell receptor (beta chain) comes out of a study of blood T cells in healthy people across ages. General study findings and limits: The study found TCR beta diversity correlated strongly with naive T cell percentage.

This CDR3 region has 17 residues. The V end lost 1 base, the J end lost 0 bases, and 12 bases lay between the germline ends. The V gene's germline CDR1 is LGHDT and CDR2 YNNKEL (reference sequence). A second PCR of 7 to 11 cycles used a sample-barcoded 5' primer and a J-beta primer mix. TCRdb reprocessed the 5' RACE reads via MiXCR and lists one record per CDR3 protein. The table records 450,000 to 600,000 distinct CDR3 sequences, 27% of them present only once. As concerns this clonotype: Its antigen remains unidentified.

The data were also submitted as part of a second study, on T cells of mothers and their children. That source adds: The donor cohort consisted of a few healthy Caucasian mothers and their six children.

The origin of this receptor is a boy aged 2-9 years in good health. This chain connects TRBV3-1 to TRBJ1-4, with TRBD1 as a possible D gene (5 bases). Sequences were obtained from blood. The CDR3 DNA reads TGTGCCAGCAGCCAAGTGGGGGGGAGAACAACTAATGAAAAACTGTTTTTT. This translates into CASSQVGGRTTNEKLFF. The entire variable domain, with the rest obtained from reference TRBV3-1 and TRBJ1-4, is as follows: DTAVSQTPKYLVTQMGNDKSIKCEQNLGHDTMYWYKQDSKKFLKIMFSYNNKELIINETVPNRFSPKSPDKAHLNLHINSLELGDSAVYFCASSQVGGRTTNEKLFFGSGTQLSVL.